This TCR beta chain was recovered during a study of post-analysis software for immune sequencing data (dated by TCRdb to about 2015). Study-wide context: Disease courses on record covered relapsing-remitting, secondary progressive and progressive-relapsing multiple sclerosis, though some patients had no subtype annotation. Patient repertoires were compared against ten to eleven previously published healthy control repertoires from donors aged roughly 6 to 28 years. A subset of samples was prepared in parallel using single-end sample barcoding, then pooled and co-amplified after Illumina adapter ligation.

Relative to germline, V is 5 bases shorter and J is 4 bases shorter, with 14 bases between their ends. Including cysteine and phenylalanine, the CDR3 has 14 amino acids. The read is trimmed to its CDR3 DNA, 42 bases read in frame from base 1. CDR1 and CDR2, looked up from the germline V gene, are MRHNA and SNTAGT. A note on this clonotype: No antigen is known for it. Base qualities were left out, and no much larger clone turns up one base away.

The method was PCR. These reads were obtained on an Illumina HiSeq 2500. Unique molecular identifiers were incorporated into TCR beta cDNA libraries to reduce PCR and sequencing biases. Every 1 to 10 million input T cells yielded 500,000 or so cDNA molecules, meaning each molecule approximated one T cell. The patient libraries were prepared and sequenced with the same protocol used for the earlier healthy control dataset. Samples belonging to the same batch were prepared together, multiplexed and sequenced on a shared HiSeq lane. Per the source publication's procedure: MIGEC was used to process the raw barcoded reads, and molecular identifier groups with only a single read were discarded before consensus assembly and CDR3 extraction. VDJtools was used for post-analysis of the clonotype tables, with diversity normalized by down-sampling every dataset to the smallest sample size. Repertoire overlap clustering matched CDR3 amino acid but not nucleotide sequences to correct batch-related cross-sample contamination. TCRdb trimmed the raw reads at Q25, called clones with MiXCR and kept productive beta chains. Records with the same CDR3 protein are collapsed into one entry carrying the most frequent genes and DNA. Here the V and J calls rest on TCRdb's processing, not on the authors' analysis. This sample holds 450,000 or so distinct CDR3 sequences; around 40% were observed only once. The ten biggest clones cover around 10% of the sample.

To demonstrate the VDJtools post-analysis software, TCR beta repertoires were profiled from the peripheral blood of about 13 young patients with multiple sclerosis. The multiple sclerosis patients were children and adolescents ranging in age from roughly 6 to 15 years. The full study reports these points: The multiple sclerosis patient group was slightly younger than the control group. Significantly lower normalized Chao1 diversity was found in multiple sclerosis patients than in controls, suggesting substantial peripheral T-cell clonal expansion. Direct clustering with F measure showed strong co-clustering of samples prepared in the same batch, prompting a batch-effect correction. Patients showed significantly higher frequencies than controls for a handful of TRBV segments, among them TRBV5-6, TRBV5-1 and TRBV20-1.

The sequence was obtained from a girl aged 5 to 17 with multiple sclerosis. The specimen sequenced was blood. The sequence links TRBV6-4 to TRBJ1-1; too little of a D gene remains to name it. At the DNA level, the sequence is TGTGCCAGCAGTCCGGATCCGAGGGCCACTGAAGCTTTCTTT. Protein translation: CASSPDPRATEAFF.